This TCR beta chain originates from a study of blood T cells in healthy people across ages. PCR was performed a second time for roughly 7 to 11 cycles using a sample-barcoded 5' primer and a J-beta primer mix. TCRdb re-analysed the 5' RACE reads in MiXCR, keeping a single row per CDR3 protein. The table shows hundreds of thousands of distinct CDR3 sequences, with more than 45% occurring only once. This CDR3 region has 15 residues. The germline V and J ends were trimmed by 0 bases and 2 bases, with 10 bases remaining between them. The germline gives CDR1 SQVTM, CDR2 ANQGSEA. The sequence was collected from a man in his sixties in good health. Sequenced: blood. This chain links TRBV29-1 with TRBJ2-2; D remains ambiguous. As DNA, the CDR3 is TGCAGCGTTGAAGACACGACGGTTAACACCGGGGAGCTGTTTTTT. Protein product: CSVEDTTVNTGELFF.